This record concerns one TCR beta chain sequence. This sample was taken from a study of CD8 T cells in Susac syndrome. RNA in amounts of roughly 0.5 to 1 ug was reverse transcribed with random hexamers. TCRdb processed the immunoSEQ multiplex PCR reads anew with MiXCR; each CDR3 protein has one entry. In the table there are some 260,000 distinct CDR3 sequences, roughly 85% of which are singletons. Trimming took 5 bases from V and 0 from J; bases not matched to a gene: 6. This CDR3 contains 17 residues. Sequencing was done on a sample of CD8+ T cells from PBMCs. The chain joins TRBV12-3 or TRBV12-4 to TRBJ2-4; TRBD2 agrees at 11 bases. The TCR comes from a human donor with multiple sclerosis. CDR3 DNA sequence: TGTGCCAGCAGTGGGGGACTAGCGGTTGGAGCCAAAAACATTCAGTACTTC. It is translated as CASSGGLAVGAKNIQYF.